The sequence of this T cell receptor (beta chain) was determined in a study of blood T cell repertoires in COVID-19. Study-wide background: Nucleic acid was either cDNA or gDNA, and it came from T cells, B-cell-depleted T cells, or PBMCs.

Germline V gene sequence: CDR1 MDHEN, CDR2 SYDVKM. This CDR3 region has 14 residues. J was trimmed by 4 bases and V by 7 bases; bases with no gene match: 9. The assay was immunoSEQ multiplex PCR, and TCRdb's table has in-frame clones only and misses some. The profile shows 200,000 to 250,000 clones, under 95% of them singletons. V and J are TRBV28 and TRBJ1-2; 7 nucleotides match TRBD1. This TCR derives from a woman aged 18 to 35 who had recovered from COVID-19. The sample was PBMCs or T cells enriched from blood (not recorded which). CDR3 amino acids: CASNSPHRGYGYTF. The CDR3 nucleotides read TGTGCCAGCAATTCACCCCACAGGGGCTATGGCTACACCTTC.